Listed here are 4 T cell receptor beta chains from one sample, sequenced in a study of PD-L1 blockade in urothelial cancer. As to time point: pretreatment peripheral blood. Profiling relied on immunoSEQ multiplex PCR, and the TCRdb table lists in-frame clones only, not all of them. Altogether tens of thousands of clones are present, roughly 90% being singletons, with the ten largest covering about 1%. The input for sequencing was PBMCs, taken around atezolizumab (anti-PD-L1) treatment. These receptors came from a woman older than 75 with urothelial cancer.

V gene TRBV5-1 combines with J gene TRBJ2-7, with 9 bases matching TRBD1. Germline CDR1 is SGHRS and CDR2 is YFSETQ. This CDR3 is built from 14 residues. J was trimmed by 5 bases and V by 3 bases; bases with no gene match: 6. CDR3 DNA: TGCGCCAGCAGCTCGAGACAGGGGGACAACGAGCAGTACTTC. It translates to CASSSRQGDNEQYF.

The V and J genes are TRBV5-1 and TRBJ1-1; 8 nucleotides match TRBD1. Germline CDR1 SGHRS, CDR2 YFSETQ. V shed 2 bases and J 2 bases; nucleotides not matched to a gene: 5. The CDR3 extends over 15 amino acids. This CDR3 is CASSFDRGVNTEAFF. CDR3 sequence (DNA): TGCGCCAGCAGCTTCGACAGGGGCGTCAACACTGAAGCTTTCTTT.

The chain combines TRBV6-6 with TRBJ2-1, with 13 bases that match TRBD2. The CDR3 runs 16 residues. The V gene's germline CDR1 is MNHNY and CDR2 SVGAGI (reference sequence). V gave up 6 bases and J gave up 0 bases; unmatched junction bases: 2. CDR3 amino acids: CASRTSGGSSYNEQFF. The CDR3 DNA reads as TGTGCCAGCAGGACTAGCGGGGGGAGCTCCTACAATGAGCAGTTCTTC.

This clone appeared a single time. The chain links TRBV2 to TRBJ1-1; 9 bases align to TRBD1. V shed 0 bases, J shed 4 bases, and the junction held 3 bases outside the gene matches. CDR1 SNHLY and CDR2 FYNNEI come from the germline V gene. This CDR3 has 15 amino acids. The chain's CDR3 is CASSEAGTGITEAFF. CDR3 sequence (DNA): TGTGCCAGCAGTGAAGCGGGGACAGGGATCACTGAAGCTTTCTTT.